These T cell receptor beta chains were read from a single sample in a study of T cell repertoires in cytomegalovirus infection. In TCRdb, the reads were re-called with MiXCR into one record per CDR3 protein. This sample has about 740,000 distinct CDR3 sequences; 35% occur once, and the top ten carry under 3.5%. Sample: PBMCs. Receptor source: a human donor in good health (CMV status not recorded). Some clones in this sample may be carry-over from other donors' samples. The CDR3 runs from the conserved cysteine through the conserved F or W. A D gene is named only where the DNA matches it firmly. The listing skips clone size in some rows; elsewhere it reads once, few, many or a size class.

len	j_gene	d_gene	abundance	v_gene	CDR3aa	CDR3nt
13	TRBJ1-6	.	many	TRBV7-2	CASSPEVISPLHF	TGTGCCAGCAGCCCAGAGGTTATCTCACCCCTCCACTTT
14	TRBJ2-7	.	.	TRBV19	CASSIQAESYEQYF	TGTGCCAGTAGTATTCAGGCCGAGTCCTACGAGCAGTACTTC
17	TRBJ1-1	.	few	TRBV7-9	CASSPIGPNFKNTEAFF	TGTGCCAGCAGCCCTATCGGACCGAACTTCAAGAACACTGAAGCTTTCTTT
16	TRBJ2-7	.	.	TRBV5-6	CASSGPGRIRAYEQYF	TGTGCCAGCAGCGGTCCAGGGCGGATTAGGGCCTACGAGCAGTACTTC
14	TRBJ2-7	.	.	TRBV7-2	CASSWPGPPDEQYF	TGTGCCAGCAGCTGGCCCGGGCCGCCGGACGAGCAGTACTTC
15	TRBJ2-7	TRBD1	once	TRBV28	CASTPRDRGRGEQYF	TGTGCCAGCACCCCACGGGACAGGGGGCGTGGGGAGCAGTACTTC
15	TRBJ2-1	TRBD2	.	TRBV6-1	CASTTLAGGPNEQFF	TGTGCCAGCACCACCCTAGCGGGAGGGCCGAATGAGCAGTTCTTC
14	TRBJ1-2	.	.	TRBV6-2/TRBV6-3	CASRRQPLGYGYTF	TGTGCCAGCAGACGACAGCCTCTAGGCTATGGCTACACCTTC
10	TRBJ1-1	.	few	TRBV19	CASSQGTAFF	TGTGCCAGTAGTCAGGGTACAGCTTTCTTT
12	TRBJ2-7	.	.	TRBV28	CASRTRLGEQYF	TGTGCCAGCAGAACGCGGCTGGGGGAGCAGTACTTC
17	TRBJ2-2	TRBD2	many	TRBV7-2	CASSTTSGRANTGELFF	TGTGCCAGCAGCACGACTAGCGGGAGGGCGAACACCGGGGAGCTGTTTTTT
15	TRBJ1-5	TRBD1	.	TRBV6-5	CASSTDRGGNQPQHF	TGTGCCAGCAGCACTGACAGGGGAGGCAATCAGCCCCAGCATTTT
20	TRBJ1-5	.	.	TRBV12-3/TRBV12-4	CASSLRRSVDVTNVGQPQHF	TGTGCCAGCAGTTTACGTCGGTCTGTCGATGTAACCAACGTTGGTCAGCCCCAGCATTTT
16	TRBJ2-1	.	.	TRBV25-1	CASSDRGWGPNNEQFF	TGTGCCAGCAGTGACCGAGGTTGGGGGCCTAACAATGAGCAGTTCTTC